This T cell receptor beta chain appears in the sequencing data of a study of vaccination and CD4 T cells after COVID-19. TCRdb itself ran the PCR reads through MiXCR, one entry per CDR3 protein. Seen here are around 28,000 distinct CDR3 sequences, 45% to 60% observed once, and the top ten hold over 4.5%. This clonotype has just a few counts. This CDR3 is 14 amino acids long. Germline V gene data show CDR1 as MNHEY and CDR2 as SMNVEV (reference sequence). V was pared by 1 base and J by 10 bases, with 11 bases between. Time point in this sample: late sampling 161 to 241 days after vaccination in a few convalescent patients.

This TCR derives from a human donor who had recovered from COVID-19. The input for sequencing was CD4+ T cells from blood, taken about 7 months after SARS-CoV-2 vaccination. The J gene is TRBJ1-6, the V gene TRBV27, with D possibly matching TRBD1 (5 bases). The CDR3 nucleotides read TGTGCCAGCAGTTTATACGGGGGAGGCTCACCCCTCCACTTT. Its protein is CASSLYGGGSPLHF.